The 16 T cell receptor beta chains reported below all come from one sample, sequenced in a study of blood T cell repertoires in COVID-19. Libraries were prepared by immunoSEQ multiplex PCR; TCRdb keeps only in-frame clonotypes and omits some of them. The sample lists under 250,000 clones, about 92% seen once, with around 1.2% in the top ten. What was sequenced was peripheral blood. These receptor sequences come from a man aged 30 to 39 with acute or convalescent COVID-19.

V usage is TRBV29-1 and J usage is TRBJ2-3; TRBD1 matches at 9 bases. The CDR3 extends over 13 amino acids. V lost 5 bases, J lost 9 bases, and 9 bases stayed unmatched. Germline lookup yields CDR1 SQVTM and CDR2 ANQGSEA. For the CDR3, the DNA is TGCAGCGTTTTAGATACGGGACAGGGAACGCAGTATTTT. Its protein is CSVLDTGQGTQYF.

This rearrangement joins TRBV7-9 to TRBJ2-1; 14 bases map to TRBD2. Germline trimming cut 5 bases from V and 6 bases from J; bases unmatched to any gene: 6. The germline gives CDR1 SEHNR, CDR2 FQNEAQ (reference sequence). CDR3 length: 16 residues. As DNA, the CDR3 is TGTGCCAGCAGCATAAGGACTAGCGGGGGGTTCAATGAGCAGTTCTTC. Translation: CASSIRTSGGFNEQFF.

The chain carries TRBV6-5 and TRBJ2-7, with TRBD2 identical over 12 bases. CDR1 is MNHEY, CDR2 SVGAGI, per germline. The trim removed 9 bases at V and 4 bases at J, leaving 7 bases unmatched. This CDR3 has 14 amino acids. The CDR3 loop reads CASLLAGGWYEQYF. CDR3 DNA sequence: TGTGCCAGTTTACTAGCGGGAGGTTGGTACGAGCAGTACTTC.

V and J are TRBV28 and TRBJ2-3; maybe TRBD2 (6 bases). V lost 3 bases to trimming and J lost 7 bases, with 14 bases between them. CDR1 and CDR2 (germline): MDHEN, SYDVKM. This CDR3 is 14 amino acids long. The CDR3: CASSFVRGRNTQYF. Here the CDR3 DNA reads TGTGCCAGCAGTTTTGTTCGGGGGAGGAATACGCAGTATTTT. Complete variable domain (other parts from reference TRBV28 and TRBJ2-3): DVKVTQSSRYLVKRTGEKVFLECVQDMDHENMFWYRQDPGLGLRLIYFSYDVKMKEKGDIPEGYSVSREKKERFSLILESASTNQTSMYLCASSFVRGRNTQYFGPGTRLTVL.

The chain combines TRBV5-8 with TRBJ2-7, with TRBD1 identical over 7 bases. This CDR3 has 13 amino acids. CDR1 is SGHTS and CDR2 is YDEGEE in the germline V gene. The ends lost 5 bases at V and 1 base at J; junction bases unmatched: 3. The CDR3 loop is CASSNRGSYEQYF. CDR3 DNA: TGTGCCAGCAGTAACAGGGGATCCTACGAGCAGTACTTC.

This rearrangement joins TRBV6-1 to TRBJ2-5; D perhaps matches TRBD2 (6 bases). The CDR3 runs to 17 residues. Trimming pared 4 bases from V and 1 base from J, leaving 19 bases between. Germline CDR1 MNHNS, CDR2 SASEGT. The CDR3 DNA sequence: TGTGCCAGCAGTGCCCCCTCCGGGGGATGGGTCCAAGAGACCCAGTACTTC. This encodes CASSAPSGGWVQETQYF.

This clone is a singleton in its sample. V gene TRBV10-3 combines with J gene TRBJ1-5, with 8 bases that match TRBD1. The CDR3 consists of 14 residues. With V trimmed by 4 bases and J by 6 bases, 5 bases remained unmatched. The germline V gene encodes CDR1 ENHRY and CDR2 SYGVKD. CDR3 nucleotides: TGTGCCATCAGTGGGACAGGGTCAGGTCAGCCCCAGCATTTT. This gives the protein CAISGTGSGQPQHF.

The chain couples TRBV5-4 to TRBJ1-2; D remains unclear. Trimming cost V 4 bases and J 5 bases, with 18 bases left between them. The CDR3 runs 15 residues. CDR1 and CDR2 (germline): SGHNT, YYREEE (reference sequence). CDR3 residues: CASSLTSIREYGYTF. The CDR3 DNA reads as TGTGCCAGCAGCCTCACGTCGATTAGAGAATATGGCTACACCTTC. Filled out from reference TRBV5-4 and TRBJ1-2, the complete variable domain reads ETGVTQSPTHLIKTRGQQVTLRCSSQSGHNTVSWYQQALGQGPQFIFQYYREEENGRGNFPPRFSGLQFPNYSSELNVNALELDDSALYLCASSLTSIREYGYTFGSGTRLTVV.

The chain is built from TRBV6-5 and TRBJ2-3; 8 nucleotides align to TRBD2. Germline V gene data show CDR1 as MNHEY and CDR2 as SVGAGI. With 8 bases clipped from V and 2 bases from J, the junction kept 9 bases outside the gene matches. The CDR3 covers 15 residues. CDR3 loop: CASSFAGGATDTQYF. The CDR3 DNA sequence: TGTGCCAGCTCTTTCGCGGGAGGAGCCACAGATACGCAGTATTTT.

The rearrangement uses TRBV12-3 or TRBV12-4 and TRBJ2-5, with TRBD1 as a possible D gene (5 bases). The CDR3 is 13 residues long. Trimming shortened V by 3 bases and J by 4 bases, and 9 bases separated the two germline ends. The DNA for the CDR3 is TGTGCCAGCAGTTTCCAAAGGGGAGAGACCCAGTACTTC. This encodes CASSFQRGETQYF.

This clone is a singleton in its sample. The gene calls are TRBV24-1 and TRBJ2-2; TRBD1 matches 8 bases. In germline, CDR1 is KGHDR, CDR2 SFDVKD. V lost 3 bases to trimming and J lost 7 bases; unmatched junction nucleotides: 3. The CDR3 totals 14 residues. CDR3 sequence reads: CATSDQGAGGELFF. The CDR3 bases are TGTGCCACCAGTGATCAGGGGGCCGGCGGGGAGCTGTTTTTT.

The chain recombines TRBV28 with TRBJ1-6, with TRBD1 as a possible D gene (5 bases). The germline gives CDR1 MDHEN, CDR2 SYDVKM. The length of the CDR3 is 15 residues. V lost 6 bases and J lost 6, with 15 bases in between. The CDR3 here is CASRDTRSRNSPLHF. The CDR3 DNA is TGTGCCAGCAGGGACACGAGGTCCCGTAATTCACCCCTCCACTTT.

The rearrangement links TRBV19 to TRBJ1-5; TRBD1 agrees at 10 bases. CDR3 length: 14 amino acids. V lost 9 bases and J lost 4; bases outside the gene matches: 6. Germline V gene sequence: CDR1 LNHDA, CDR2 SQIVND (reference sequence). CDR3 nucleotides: TGTGCCAGGGAGAGGGACAGGGGAAATCAGCCCCAGCATTTT. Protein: CARERDRGNQPQHF.

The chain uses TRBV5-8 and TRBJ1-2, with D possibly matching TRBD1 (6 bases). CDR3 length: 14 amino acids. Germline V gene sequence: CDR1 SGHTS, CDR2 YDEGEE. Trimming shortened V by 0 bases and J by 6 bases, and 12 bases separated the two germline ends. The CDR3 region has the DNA TGTGCCAGCAGCTTGGGGGGGCGGCCCCATGGCTACACCTTC. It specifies CASSLGGRPHGYTF.

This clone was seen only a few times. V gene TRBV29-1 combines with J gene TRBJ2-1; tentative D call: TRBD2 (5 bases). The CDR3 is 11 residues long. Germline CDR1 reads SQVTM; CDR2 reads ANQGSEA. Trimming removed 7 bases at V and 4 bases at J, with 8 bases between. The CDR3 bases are TGCAGCGCCGGGGAGTACAATGAGCAGTTCTTC. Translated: CSAGEYNEQFF.

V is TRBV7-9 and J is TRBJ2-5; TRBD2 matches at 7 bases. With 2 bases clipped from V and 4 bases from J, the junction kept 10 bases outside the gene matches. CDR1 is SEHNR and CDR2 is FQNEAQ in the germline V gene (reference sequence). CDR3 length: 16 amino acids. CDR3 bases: TGTGCCAGCAGCTTAAGGAAAGGCGGGAGAGGAGAGACCCAGTACTTC. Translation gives CASSLRKGGRGETQYF.